This T cell receptor (beta chain) was sequenced for a study of blood T cell repertoires in COVID-19. The V and J ends lost 4 bases and 2 bases respectively, with 14 bases between them. Germline lookup yields CDR1 MNHEY and CDR2 SMNVEV (reference sequence). The CDR3 spans 15 residues. Only in-frame clones appear in the TCRdb table, and some are missing; sequencing was by immunoSEQ multiplex PCR. This sample yields about 180,000 clones, of which approximately 88% are seen a single time; about 7% belongs to the top ten. This clone was seen a single time. The sequencing sample was made of peripheral blood. The V and J genes are TRBV27 and TRBJ1-2, with D unclear. The clonotype originates from a middle-aged woman with COVID-19, enrolled during active disease. CDR3 in amino acids: CASSSLPVPNYGYTF. CDR3 nucleotide sequence: TGTGCCAGCAGTTCTCTCCCGGTCCCGAACTATGGCTACACCTTC.